This TCR beta chain was documented in a study of CD8+ T cells in alopecia areata. Across the study: Among treated patients, oral tofacitinib was administered at 5 to 10 mg twice daily.

Points on this clone: What it binds is unknown.

Sequencing used cDNA as its template, made by extracting RNA and reverse transcribing it. Assay used: immunoSEQ multiplex PCR; TCRdb lists only in-frame clones, some missing. The sample comprises approximately 200,000 clones, less than 50% of which are singletons, and approximately 2.4% rests with the top ten. Treatment given: oral pan-JAK inhibitor, 5-10 mg twice daily. Study observations and caveats: A single nonresponder leaves the baseline CD8+ expansion link to response uncertain. Tofacitinib delivered significant drops in scalp clonality and in expanded CD8+ clones among the top 100.

Germline V gene data show CDR1 as SGHRS and CDR2 as YFSETQ. This CDR3 comprises 17 residues. The trim removed 1 base at V and 8 bases at J, leaving 8 bases unmatched. The V and J genes are TRBV5-1 and TRBJ2-1; 14 bases agree with TRBD2. This receptor was obtained from a human donor with alopecia areata. The sample was CD4+ T cells sorted from blood, taken between weeks 36 and 40, from a patient treated with tofacitinib. The DNA of the CDR3 is TGCGCCAGCAGCTTGCGGGTCCCGGGACTAGCGGGAGATGAGCAGTTCTTC. It translates to CASSLRVPGLAGDEQFF.